The rows below give T cell receptor beta chains drawn from one sample of a study of metastatic and nonmetastatic thyroid tumors. TCRdb re-called the PCR reads with MiXCR. In the table there are about 20,000 clones, 12% of which are singletons. The sequencing sample was made of blood. These receptor sequences come from a male donor with papillary thyroid cancer or a benign thyroid nodule (not recorded which). Some clones in this sample may be carry-over from other donors' samples. Each CDR3 is given with its conserved first and last residue. Fields, in order: CDR3 length, clone size, D gene, V gene, J gene, CDR3 DNA, CDR3 protein. The D gene is left open where the match is weak. Clone size appears in some rows only: once, few, many, or a class for an expanded clone.

len: 13
abundance: .
d_gene: TRBD1
v_gene: TRBV6-1
j_gene: TRBJ1-1
CDR3nt: TGTGCCAGCAACGGACAGGGCCTCACTGAAGCTTTCTTT
CDR3aa: CASNGQGLTEAFF

len: 13
abundance: many
d_gene: .
v_gene: TRBV9
j_gene: TRBJ1-5
CDR3nt: TGTGCCAGCAGCGTAGATATGGATCAGCCCCAGCATTTT
CDR3aa: CASSVDMDQPQHF

len: 13
abundance: many
d_gene: .
v_gene: TRBV5-6
j_gene: TRBJ1-5
CDR3nt: TGTGCCAGCAGCTTGGGGATTAATCAGCCCCAGCATTTT
CDR3aa: CASSLGINQPQHF

len: 16
abundance: many
d_gene: TRBD2
v_gene: TRBV5-5
j_gene: TRBJ2-7
CDR3nt: TGTGCCAGCAGCCCCCATTTAGCGGGAGGTTCCTACGAGCAGTACTTC
CDR3aa: CASSPHLAGGSYEQYF

len: 15
abundance: many
d_gene: TRBD1
v_gene: TRBV19
j_gene: TRBJ1-4
CDR3nt: TGTGCCAGTAGTTCCACAGGGGTTCGCGGTGAAAAACTGTTTTTT
CDR3aa: CASSSTGVRGEKLFF

len: 13
abundance: many
d_gene: .
v_gene: TRBV28
j_gene: TRBJ2-5
CDR3nt: TGTGCCAGCAGACTGGGAAACTCAGAGACCCAGTACTTC
CDR3aa: CASRLGNSETQYF

len: 11
abundance: medium-sized
d_gene: TRBD1
v_gene: TRBV6-1
j_gene: TRBJ1-2
CDR3nt: TGTGCCAGCGGGACAGACTATGGCTACACCTTC
CDR3aa: CASGTDYGYTF

len: 15
abundance: .
d_gene: TRBD1
v_gene: TRBV6-4
j_gene: TRBJ2-2
CDR3nt: TGTGCCAGCAGTGAGGACAGGGGGGACACCGGGGAGCTGTTTTTT
CDR3aa: CASSEDRGDTGELFF

len: 14
abundance: .
d_gene: TRBD1
v_gene: TRBV5-1
j_gene: TRBJ2-2
CDR3nt: TGCGCCAGCAGTCAGGCAGGGGGCACCGGGGAGCTGTTTTTT
CDR3aa: CASSQAGGTGELFF

len: 16
abundance: many
d_gene: .
v_gene: TRBV3-1
j_gene: TRBJ1-6
CDR3nt: TGTGCCAGCAGCCAAGCAGGTAACTCCTATAATTCACCCCTCCACTTT
CDR3aa: CASSQAGNSYNSPLHF

len: 13
abundance: many
d_gene: .
v_gene: TRBV30
j_gene: TRBJ1-1
CDR3nt: TGTGCCTGGAGTCGCATGGGAAACACTGAAGCTTTCTTT
CDR3aa: CAWSRMGNTEAFF

len: 15
abundance: many
d_gene: TRBD2
v_gene: TRBV27
j_gene: TRBJ2-2
CDR3nt: TGTGCCAGCAGTCGGACTAGCGAGGGGGCCGGGGAGCTGTTTTTT
CDR3aa: CASSRTSEGAGELFF

len: 14
abundance: many
d_gene: .
v_gene: TRBV20-1
j_gene: TRBJ2-7
CDR3nt: TGCAGTGCTAGAGTGGCGGGTAGCTCCTACGAGCAGTACTTC
CDR3aa: CSARVAGSSYEQYF

len: 18
abundance: .
d_gene: TRBD2
v_gene: TRBV25-1
j_gene: TRBJ2-1
CDR3nt: TGTGCCAGCAGTGAATCCCTCCCTAGCGGGGGCGAGCGAAATGAGCAGTTCTTC
CDR3aa: CASSESLPSGGERNEQFF

len: 13
abundance: many
d_gene: .
v_gene: TRBV7-9
j_gene: TRBJ1-5
CDR3nt: TGTGCCAGCAGCTTAGGGGGGGATCAGCCCCAGCACTTT
CDR3aa: CASSLGGDQPQHF

len: 15
abundance: once
d_gene: .
v_gene: TRBV5-1
j_gene: TRBJ2-7
CDR3nt: TGCGCCAGCAGCTGGGACGGGAGTTTCACCTACGAGCAGTACTTC
CDR3aa: CASSWDGSFTYEQYF

len: 16
abundance: many
d_gene: TRBD2
v_gene: TRBV11-2
j_gene: TRBJ2-5
CDR3nt: TGTGCCAGCAGCCCGCGGACTAGCGGGGGGCAAGAGACCCAGTACTTC
CDR3aa: CASSPRTSGGQETQYF

len: 16
abundance: many
d_gene: TRBD2
v_gene: TRBV7-2
j_gene: TRBJ2-2
CDR3nt: TGTGCCAGCAGCCCCCAGCCGAGCGGGAGGGCCGGGGAGCTGTTTTTT
CDR3aa: CASSPQPSGRAGELFF

len: 16
abundance: many
d_gene: .
v_gene: TRBV7-8
j_gene: TRBJ2-5
CDR3nt: TGTGCCAGCAGCTTAGCGCGACTAGTAATACGAGAGACCCAGTACTTC
CDR3aa: CASSLARLVIRETQYF

len: 15
abundance: many
d_gene: TRBD2
v_gene: TRBV2
j_gene: TRBJ2-1
CDR3nt: TGTGCCAGCAGTGGAAGCGGGAGTTTCTACAATGAGCAGTTCTTC
CDR3aa: CASSGSGSFYNEQFF

len: 15
abundance: medium-sized
d_gene: TRBD1
v_gene: TRBV28
j_gene: TRBJ2-2
CDR3nt: TGTGCCAGCAGCACCGGGACAGGGGTCACCGGGGAGCTGTTTTTT
CDR3aa: CASSTGTGVTGELFF

len: 13
abundance: many
d_gene: .
v_gene: TRBV25-1
j_gene: TRBJ2-2
CDR3nt: TGTGCCAGCAGGGGAGCGGACACCGGGGAGCTGTTTTTT
CDR3aa: CASRGADTGELFF

len: 16
abundance: many
d_gene: .
v_gene: TRBV6-1
j_gene: TRBJ1-1
CDR3nt: TGTGCCAGCAGTTCGGGGTTAACGGACAGTCTAGCTGAAGCTTTCTTT
CDR3aa: CASSSGLTDSLAEAFF

len: 14
abundance: few
d_gene: .
v_gene: TRBV9
j_gene: TRBJ2-5
CDR3nt: TGTGCCAGCAGCGTAGCAGGGAATCAAGAGACCCAGTACTTC
CDR3aa: CASSVAGNQETQYF

len: 16
abundance: many
d_gene: .
v_gene: TRBV7-6
j_gene: TRBJ1-2
CDR3nt: TGTGCCAGCAGCTTAGAGGGGACCAGATTCCCCTATGGCTACACCTTC
CDR3aa: CASSLEGTRFPYGYTF

len: 14
abundance: few
d_gene: TRBD1
v_gene: TRBV5-4
j_gene: TRBJ1-4
CDR3nt: TGTGCCAGCAGTCGGGACAGGGTTAATGAAAAACTGTTTTTT
CDR3aa: CASSRDRVNEKLFF

len: 14
abundance: many
d_gene: .
v_gene: TRBV7-8
j_gene: TRBJ2-2
CDR3nt: TGTGCCAGCAGTTTGGACAGCTACACCGGGGAGCTGTTTTTT
CDR3aa: CASSLDSYTGELFF